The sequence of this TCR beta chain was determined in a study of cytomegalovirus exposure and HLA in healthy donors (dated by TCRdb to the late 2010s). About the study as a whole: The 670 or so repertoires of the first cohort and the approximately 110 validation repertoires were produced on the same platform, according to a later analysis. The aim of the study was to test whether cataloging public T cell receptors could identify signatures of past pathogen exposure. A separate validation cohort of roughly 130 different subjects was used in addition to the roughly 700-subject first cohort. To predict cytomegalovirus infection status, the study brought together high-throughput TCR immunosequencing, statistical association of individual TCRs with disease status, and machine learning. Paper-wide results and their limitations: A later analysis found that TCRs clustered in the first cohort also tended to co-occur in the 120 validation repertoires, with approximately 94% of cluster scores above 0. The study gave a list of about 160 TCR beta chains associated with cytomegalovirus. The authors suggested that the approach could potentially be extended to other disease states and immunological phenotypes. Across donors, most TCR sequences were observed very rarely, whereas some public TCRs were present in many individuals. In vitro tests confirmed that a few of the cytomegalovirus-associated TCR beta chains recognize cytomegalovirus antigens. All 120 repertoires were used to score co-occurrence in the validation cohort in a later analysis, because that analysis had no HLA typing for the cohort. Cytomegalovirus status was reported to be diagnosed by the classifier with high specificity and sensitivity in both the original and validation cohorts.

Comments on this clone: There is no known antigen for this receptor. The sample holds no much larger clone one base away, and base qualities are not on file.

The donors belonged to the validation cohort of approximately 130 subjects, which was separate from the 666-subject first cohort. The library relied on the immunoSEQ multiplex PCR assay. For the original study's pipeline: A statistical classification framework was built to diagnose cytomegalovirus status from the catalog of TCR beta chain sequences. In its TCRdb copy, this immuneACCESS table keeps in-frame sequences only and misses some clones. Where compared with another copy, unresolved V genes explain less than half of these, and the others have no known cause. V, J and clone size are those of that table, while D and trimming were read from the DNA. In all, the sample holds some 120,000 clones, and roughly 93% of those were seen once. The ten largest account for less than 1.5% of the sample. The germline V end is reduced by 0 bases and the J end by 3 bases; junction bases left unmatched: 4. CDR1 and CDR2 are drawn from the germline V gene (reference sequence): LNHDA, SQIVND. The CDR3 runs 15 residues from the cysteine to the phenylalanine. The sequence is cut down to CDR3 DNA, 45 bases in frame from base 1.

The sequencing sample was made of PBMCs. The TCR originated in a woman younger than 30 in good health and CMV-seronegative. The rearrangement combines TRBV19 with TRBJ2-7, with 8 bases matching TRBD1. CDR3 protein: CASSIDSQGVYEQYF. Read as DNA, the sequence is TGTGCCAGTAGTATAGATTCACAGGGGGTCTACGAGCAGTACTTC.